This T cell receptor (beta chain) was captured by sequencing in a study of patients and donors after allogeneic stem cell transplantation (dated by TCRdb to the early 2020s). Germline trimming amounts to 3 bases on V and 5 bases on J, with 8 as the count of junction bases outside the gene matches. According to the germline V gene, CDR1 reads MGHRA and CDR2 reads YSYEKL. From the cysteine through the phenylalanine, the CDR3 covers 16 amino acids. The sequence is cut down to CDR3 DNA, 48 bases in frame from base 1. Receptor libraries were prepared by RT-PCR. Sequenced on a NextSeq 550. Using fastp trimming at Q25 and MiXCR clonotype assembly, TCRdb reanalyzed the public sequencing data and kept in-frame beta chains. Entries are consolidated by CDR3 protein sequence, retaining the most common genes and DNA. In all, the sample holds 200,000 to 250,000 distinct CDR3 sequences, and roughly an eighth of those were seen once. Of the sample, roughly 10% is held by the ten largest clones.

This clonotype was counted at least ten times. What this receptor recognizes is not known. No quality values exist for individual bases; no much larger clone is one base distant. Sequenced sample: blood, either unsorted or a sorted T cell fraction (not recorded which). The sequence came from a human donor who was either an allogeneic HSCT recipient or a stem cell or donor lymphocyte infusion donor (not recorded which). It is not recorded whose cells these are; they may come from a transplant donor. The V and J segments used are TRBV4-1 and TRBJ2-3; a stretch of 10 junction bases matches TRBD2. The nucleotide sequence reads TGCGCCAGCAGCCAGGATCAGCGGGGGGGCGAAGATACGCAGTATTTT. Its translation reads: CASSQDQRGGEDTQYF.